The 26 T cell receptor beta chains reported below all come from one sample, sequenced in a study of tumor-infiltrating lymphocytes in primary liver carcinoma. Alongside blood RNA obtained from unsorted whole blood, germline DNA was also extracted. Synthesis of TCR beta cDNA was carried out from around 500 ng total RNA with a constant-region primer. Each TCR beta library was derived from three nested multiplex PCR rounds that employed slightly modified ARM-PCR. The first two PCR rounds used TRBV1-TRBV30 primers with a Cbeta primer, about 9 cycles each. From the multiplex PCR reads, TCRdb called clonotypes with MiXCR, one entry per CDR3 protein. Of 310,000 or so distinct CDR3 sequences in the sample, 45% to 70% were seen once. The sequencing input was peripheral blood. The source of these receptors is a woman in her twenties or thirties with primary liver carcinoma and hepatitis B virus infection.

This chain links TRBV11-2 with TRBJ1-1, with 7 bases aligning to TRBD1. The J segment lost 8 bases and the V segment lost 9 bases, leaving 15 bases of the junction unmatched. The CDR3 sequence is 14 residues long. Germline-derived CDR1 and CDR2 are SGHAT and FQNNGV. Here the CDR3 DNA reads TGTGCCAGTAGCAGACAGGGACAAAAACGGGAAGCTTTCTTT. This sequence encodes CASSRQGQKREAFF. Full variable domain (rest looked up from reference TRBV11-2 and TRBJ1-1): EAGVAQSPRYKIIEKRQSVAFWCNPISGHATLYWYQQILGQGPKLLIQFQNNGVVDDSQLPKDRFSAERLKGVDSTLKIQPAKLEDSAVYLCASSRQGQKREAFFGQGTRLTVV.

Worth noting for this clonotype: No conserved phenylalanine or tryptophan is present at the end of the CDR3, so a read error is the likely explanation. V and J are TRBV11-2 and TRBJ2-7; possibly TRBD1 for D (6 bases). Germline V lookup: CDR1 SGHAT, CDR2 FQNNGV. The CDR3 extends over 17 amino acids. The CDR3 DNA sequence: TGTGCCAGCATCTTAGACCCCCAGGGACACTGGGTTCGCGAGCAGTACTAC. Its protein product is CASILDPQGHWVREQYY.

On this clonotype itself: With a much larger clone just one base away, this may be a read error. The chain couples TRBV29-1 to TRBJ2-5, with 8 bases fitting TRBD1. This CDR3 is built from 13 residues. CDR1 and CDR2 (germline): SQVTM, ANQGSEA. The CDR3 nucleotides read TGCAGCGTTGAAGGGACAGGGTGGGAGACCCAGTGCTTC. This codes for CSVEGTGWETQCF.

This clonotype was recorded only once. One base away lies a much larger clone, so this may be a sequencing read error. CDR3 coding DNA: TGTGCCAGCAGTTTCCGGACAGCTAATCAGCGCCAGCATTTT. Protein sequence: CASSFRTANQRQHF. J is TRBJ1-5 and V is TRBV12-3 or TRBV12-4, with D perhaps TRBD1 (6 bases). The CDR3 consists of 14 residues.

This clonotype has more than one count but fewer than ten. The rearrangement uses TRBV6-5 and TRBJ2-6; 9 bases align to TRBD2. The trim removed 4 bases at V and 3 bases at J, leaving 1 base unmatched. The CDR3 has 15 residues. Germline V gives CDR1 MNHEY, CDR2 SVGAGI. The DNA of the CDR3 is TGTGCCAGCAGTTTAGCGGGAGTTGGGGCCAACGTCCTGACTTTC. It encodes CASSLAGVGANVLTF.

This clonotype turned up a few times. J is TRBJ2-6 and V is TRBV2; D gene unclear. CDR1 and CDR2 from the germline V gene are SNHLY and FYNNEI. V was pared by 11 bases and J by 5 bases, with 7 bases between. CDR3 size: 11 residues. CDR3 protein: CASERANVLTF. The CDR3 DNA is TGTGCCTCCGAAAGGGCCAACGTCCTGACTTTC.

A word on this clonotype: A much more abundant neighbour one base away suggests this may be a read error. The rearrangement joins TRBV12-3 or TRBV12-4 to TRBJ1-3; weak D call: TRBD1 (5 bases). With 7 bases removed from V and 9 bases from J, the gap between germline ends came to 16 bases. The CDR3 sequence is 13 residues long. The CDR3 nucleotides are TGTGCCAGCAATTCTGGACAATCCGGCACCATATATTTT. Its translation is CASNSGQSGTIYF.

Turning to this clonotype: One base away lies a much larger clone, so this may be a sequencing read error. V usage is TRBV29-1 and J usage is TRBJ2-7, with D unclear. V lost 4 bases to trimming and J lost 0 bases, with 10 bases between them. Germline V gene sequence: CDR1 SQVTM, CDR2 ANQGSEA. The CDR3 has 13 amino acids. The CDR3 DNA reads as TGCAGCGTTGCGACTGATAACTCCTACGAGCAGTACTTC. Translated, it gives CSVATDNSYEQYF.

Note on this clonotype: This sequence may be a read error, since a much larger clone differs from it by one base. The rearrangement uses TRBV6-5 and TRBJ2-1; no firm D call. Germline V gene sequence: CDR1 MNHEY, CDR2 SVGAGI. This CDR3 comprises 13 residues. V was shortened by 5 bases and J by 9 bases, with 14 bases between the two germline ends. CDR3 residues: CASSPALGSEQFF. CDR3 sequence (DNA): TGTGCCAGCAGTCCCGCTTTGGGTTCTGAGCAGTTCTTC.

Comment on this clonotype: The junction differs from germline at one of its ends, possibly a read error. The chain uses TRBV11-3 and TRBJ2-1; TRBD2 matches 10 bases. The CDR3 contains 18 residues. Germline V gives CDR1 SGHNT, CDR2 YENEEA. This chain's CDR3 is CTSSPLGLADNRYKEQFF. For the CDR3, the DNA is TGTACCAGCAGCCCCCTCGGACTAGCGGACAACCGGTACAAAGAGCAGTTCTTC.

Many counts were recorded for this clonotype. This sequence joins TRBV11-2 and TRBJ2-7, with 8 bases that match TRBD2. Germline lookup yields CDR1 SGHAT and CDR2 FQNNGV. The CDR3 loop spans 15 amino acids. Trimming cost V 2 bases and J 4 bases; bases outside gene matches: 7. The CDR3 region has the DNA TGTGCCAGCAGCTTATTGTCCGGGAGGGTTTACGAGCAGTACTTC. Amino acids: CASSLLSGRVYEQYF. Supplemented by reference TRBV11-2 and TRBJ2-7, the full variable domain reads EAGVAQSPRYKIIEKRQSVAFWCNPISGHATLYWYQQILGQGPKLLIQFQNNGVVDDSQLPKDRFSAERLKGVDSTLKIQPAKLEDSAVYLCASSLLSGRVYEQYFGPGTRLTVT.

This clonotype was recorded a few times. This chain connects TRBV28 to TRBJ2-3, with D perhaps matching TRBD2 (6 bases). Per germline, CDR1 MDHEN and CDR2 SYDVKM. The CDR3 spans 15 residues. Trimming took 2 bases from V and 4 from J, leaving 13 bases between them. CDR3 sequence (DNA): TGTGCCAGCAGTTTACCGGGACGGAGGGCAGATACGCAGTATTTT. Translating it yields CASSLPGRRADTQYF.

This clonotype was recorded once. The junction departs from the called germline gene at one end, perhaps through a read error. The rearrangement links TRBV11-2 to TRBJ2-6; D unresolved. CDR1 and CDR2 from the germline V gene are SGHAT and FQNNGV. The CDR3 is 16 residues long. The CDR3: CASSLDTGTGVNVLTF. The CDR3 DNA reads as TGTGCCAGCAGTTTAGATACGGGTACTGGGGTCAACGTCCTGACTTTC. Drawing the rest from reference TRBV11-2 and TRBJ2-6, the complete variable domain is EAGVAQSPRYKIIEKRQSVAFWCNPISGHATLYWYQQILGQGPKLLIQFQNNGVVDDSQLPKDRFSAERLKGVDSTLKIQPAKLEDSAVYLCASSLDTGTGVNVLTFGAGSRLTVL.

A note on this clonotype: A read error may produce the germline difference seen at one junction end. V and J are TRBV10-3 and TRBJ2-7; D might be TRBD2 (6 bases). The CDR3 has 15 amino acids. Germline assignment: CDR1 ENHRY and CDR2 SYGVKD. The CDR3 protein is CAIAETATSSYELYF. Here the CDR3 DNA reads TGTGCCATCGCCGAAACAGCCACTAGCTCCTACGAGCTGTACTTC.

The sample holds one count of this clonotype. This sequence joins TRBV6-1 and TRBJ2-7; D perhaps matches TRBD1 (6 bases). Germline V lookup: CDR1 MNHNS, CDR2 SASEGT. CDR3 length: 16 residues. The ends were cut back, 11 bases at V and 9 bases at J, with 32 bases in the middle. This CDR3 reads CADSEGSRTAGRGQYF. The CDR3 DNA is TGTGCCGACAGTGAGGGATCCCGGACAGCCGGTCGCGGGCAGTACTTC.

Many counts were recorded for this clonotype. V usage is TRBV29-1 and J usage is TRBJ2-3, with D possibly being TRBD2 (6 bases). The germline V and J ends were trimmed by 4 bases and 6 bases, with 11 bases remaining between them. This CDR3 comprises 12 residues. Germline-derived CDR1 and CDR2 are SQVTM and ANQGSEA. The chain's CDR3 is CSVVVAGDTQYF. CDR3 nucleotides: TGCAGCGTTGTGGTCGCGGGGGATACGCAGTATTTT.

This clonotype occurred a few times. The junction departs from the called germline gene at one end, perhaps through a read error. The V and J genes are TRBV4-3 and TRBJ1-2; the D is unclear. Germline-derived CDR1 and CDR2 are LGHNA and YSLEER. The CDR3 is 14 residues long. CDR3 amino acids: CTSSAELEIYGYTF. The DNA of the CDR3 is TGTACCAGCAGCGCTGAATTGGAGATCTATGGCTACACCTTC.

Comment on this clonotype: The junction differs from germline at one of its ends, possibly a read error. The chain uses TRBV11-1 and TRBJ2-7; 9 bases are a match to TRBD2. The CDR3 contains 14 residues. Germline-derived CDR1 and CDR2 are SGHAT and FQDESV (reference sequence). CDR3 nucleotide sequence: TGTGCCAGCAGCATTGCCGCGGGAGGGTTCGAGCAGCACTTC. This translates into CASSIAAGGFEQHF.

The rearrangement uses TRBV5-1 and TRBJ2-7; 9 positions match TRBD2. Germline CDR1 and CDR2: SGHRS and YFSETQ. The CDR3 has 15 amino acids. The V segment lost 4 bases and the J segment 5 bases; nucleotides outside the gene matches: 10. In DNA form, the CDR3 reads TGCGCCAGCAGCCGATGGAATAGCGGGAGTAACGAGCAGTACTTC. It yields the protein CASSRWNSGSNEQYF.

To note about this clonotype: No conserved phenylalanine or tryptophan ends this CDR3, so it is likely a read error. The V call is TRBV28, the J call TRBJ2-4, with a possible D match to TRBD1 (5 bases). Between the trimmed V and J ends, which lost 6 bases and 0 bases, there was a span of 15 bases. This CDR3 has 16 residues. CDR1 and CDR2 from the germline V gene are MDHEN and SYDVKM. CDR3 region: CASSPRQRLAKNIQYY. The CDR3 DNA sequence: TGTGCCAGCAGCCCAAGACAGAGACTAGCCAAAAACATTCAGTACTAC.

This clonotype was counted a single time. The chain has TRBV30 and TRBJ2-7; D might be TRBD2 (6 bases). V was pared by 0 bases and J by 2 bases, with 14 bases between. Germline-derived CDR1 and CDR2 are GTSNPN and SVGIG (reference sequence). The CDR3 runs to 15 residues. The CDR3 reads CAWSVARGITYEQYF. The CDR3, as DNA: TGTGCCTGGAGTGTCGCTCGGGGGATCACCTACGAGCAGTACTTC.

This clonotype has a count of ten or more. The chain links TRBV11-2 to TRBJ1-1; TRBD1 matches at 9 bases. Germline CDR1 reads SGHAT; CDR2 reads FQNNGV. The length of the CDR3 is 15 residues. V trimming: 5 bases; J trimming: 5 bases; junction bases outside the gene matches: 9. The CDR3, as DNA: TGTGCCAGCAGCCCCGGGACAGGGACGAGGACTGAAGCTTTCTTT. Its protein product is CASSPGTGTRTEAFF.

This clonotype showed up just once. A much larger clone sits a single nucleotide away, making a read error possible. The rearrangement joins TRBV6-1 to TRBJ2-7; 14 positions agree with TRBD2. This CDR3 comprises 14 residues. Germline CDR1 is MNHNS and CDR2 is SASEGT. CDR3 DNA: TGTGCCAGCAGTGATCTGGGACTAGCGGGAGAGCGGTACTTC. This encodes CASSDLGLAGERYF.

This clonotype was seen many times. The chain couples TRBV6-5 to TRBJ2-5; D is ambiguous. Germline CDR1 is MNHEY and CDR2 is SVGAGI. The CDR3 runs to 14 residues. V was trimmed by 7 bases and J by 4 bases, leaving 16 bases between them. For the CDR3, the DNA is TGTGCCAGCACCCGTTCCCGAAGATCAGAGACCCAGTACTTC. Protein: CASTRSRRSETQYF.

In the case of this clonotype: A much larger clone lies one base from this, so it may be a read error. The gene calls are TRBV6-1 and TRBJ2-1; D unclear. Germline-derived CDR1 and CDR2 are MNHNS and SASEGT. The CDR3 is made up of 17 amino acids. Trimming removed 1 base at V and 6 bases at J, with 19 bases between. The CDR3 reads CASSEDERALLLNEQFF. The CDR3 nucleotides read TGTGCCAGCAGTGAAGATGAGCGAGCACTACTCCTCAATGAGCAGTTCTTC.

The chain links TRBV30 to TRBJ1-6; 10 bases align to TRBD1. J was trimmed by 9 bases and V by 2 bases; bases with no gene match: 4. The CDR3 extends over 14 amino acids. Germline V gene lookup returns CDR1 GTSNPN and CDR2 SVGIG (reference sequence). The CDR3 reads CAWSSGTGASPLHF. DNA of the CDR3: TGTGCCTGGAGTTCCGGGACAGGGGCTTCACCCCTCCACTTT.